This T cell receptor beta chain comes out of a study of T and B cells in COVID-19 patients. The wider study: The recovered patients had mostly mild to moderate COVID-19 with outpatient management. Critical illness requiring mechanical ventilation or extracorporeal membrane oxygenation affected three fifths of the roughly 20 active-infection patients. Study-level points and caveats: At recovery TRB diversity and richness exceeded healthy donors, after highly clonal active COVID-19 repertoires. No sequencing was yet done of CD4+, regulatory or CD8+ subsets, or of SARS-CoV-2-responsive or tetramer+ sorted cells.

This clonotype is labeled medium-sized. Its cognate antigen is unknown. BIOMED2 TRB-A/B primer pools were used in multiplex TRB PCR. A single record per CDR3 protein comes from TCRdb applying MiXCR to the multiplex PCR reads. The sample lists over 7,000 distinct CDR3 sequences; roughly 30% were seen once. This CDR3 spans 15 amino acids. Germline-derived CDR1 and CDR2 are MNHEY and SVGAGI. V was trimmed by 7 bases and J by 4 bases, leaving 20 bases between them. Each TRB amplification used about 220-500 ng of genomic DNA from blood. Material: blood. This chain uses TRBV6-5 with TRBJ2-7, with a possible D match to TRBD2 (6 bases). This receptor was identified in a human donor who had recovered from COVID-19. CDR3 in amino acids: CASTVLVAGRYEQYV. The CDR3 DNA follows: TGTGCCAGCACCGTATTGGTGGCAGGGAGGTACGAGCAGTACGTC.